This T cell receptor beta chain was observed in a study of T-cell reconstitution after alpha-beta-depleted transplantation in children. The sample holds a few counts of this clonotype. Its specificity is unknown. This CDR3 comprises 14 residues. The V segment lost 4 bases and the J segment 8 bases; nucleotides outside the gene matches: 10. Per germline, CDR1 SGHAT and CDR2 FQNNGV. The TCRbeta library incorporated unique molecular identifiers. TCRdb passed the PCR reads through MiXCR, listing each CDR3 protein once. The sample records some 300,000 distinct CDR3 sequences, less than 9.5% being singletons. Whole-study results and caveats: T-cell counts and diversity at one year following transplant were attributed mainly to newly produced T cells. After transplant, at about two months, alpha-beta T cells were reportedly derived from several hundred expanded graft clones.

Sequenced here: peripheral blood, sampled 360 days after TCRalphabeta/CD19-depleted stem cell transplant. The rearrangement uses TRBV11-2 and TRBJ1-2; 7 nucleotides line up with TRBD1. This clonotype was obtained from a female patient aged 2 to 10 who had a stem cell transplant for Fanconi anemia, so the T cells may come from the graft donor. The CDR3 region has the DNA TGTGCCAGCAGCTCCTCGCCGGGACAGCACGGCTACACCTTC. The encoded protein is CASSSSPGQHGYTF.